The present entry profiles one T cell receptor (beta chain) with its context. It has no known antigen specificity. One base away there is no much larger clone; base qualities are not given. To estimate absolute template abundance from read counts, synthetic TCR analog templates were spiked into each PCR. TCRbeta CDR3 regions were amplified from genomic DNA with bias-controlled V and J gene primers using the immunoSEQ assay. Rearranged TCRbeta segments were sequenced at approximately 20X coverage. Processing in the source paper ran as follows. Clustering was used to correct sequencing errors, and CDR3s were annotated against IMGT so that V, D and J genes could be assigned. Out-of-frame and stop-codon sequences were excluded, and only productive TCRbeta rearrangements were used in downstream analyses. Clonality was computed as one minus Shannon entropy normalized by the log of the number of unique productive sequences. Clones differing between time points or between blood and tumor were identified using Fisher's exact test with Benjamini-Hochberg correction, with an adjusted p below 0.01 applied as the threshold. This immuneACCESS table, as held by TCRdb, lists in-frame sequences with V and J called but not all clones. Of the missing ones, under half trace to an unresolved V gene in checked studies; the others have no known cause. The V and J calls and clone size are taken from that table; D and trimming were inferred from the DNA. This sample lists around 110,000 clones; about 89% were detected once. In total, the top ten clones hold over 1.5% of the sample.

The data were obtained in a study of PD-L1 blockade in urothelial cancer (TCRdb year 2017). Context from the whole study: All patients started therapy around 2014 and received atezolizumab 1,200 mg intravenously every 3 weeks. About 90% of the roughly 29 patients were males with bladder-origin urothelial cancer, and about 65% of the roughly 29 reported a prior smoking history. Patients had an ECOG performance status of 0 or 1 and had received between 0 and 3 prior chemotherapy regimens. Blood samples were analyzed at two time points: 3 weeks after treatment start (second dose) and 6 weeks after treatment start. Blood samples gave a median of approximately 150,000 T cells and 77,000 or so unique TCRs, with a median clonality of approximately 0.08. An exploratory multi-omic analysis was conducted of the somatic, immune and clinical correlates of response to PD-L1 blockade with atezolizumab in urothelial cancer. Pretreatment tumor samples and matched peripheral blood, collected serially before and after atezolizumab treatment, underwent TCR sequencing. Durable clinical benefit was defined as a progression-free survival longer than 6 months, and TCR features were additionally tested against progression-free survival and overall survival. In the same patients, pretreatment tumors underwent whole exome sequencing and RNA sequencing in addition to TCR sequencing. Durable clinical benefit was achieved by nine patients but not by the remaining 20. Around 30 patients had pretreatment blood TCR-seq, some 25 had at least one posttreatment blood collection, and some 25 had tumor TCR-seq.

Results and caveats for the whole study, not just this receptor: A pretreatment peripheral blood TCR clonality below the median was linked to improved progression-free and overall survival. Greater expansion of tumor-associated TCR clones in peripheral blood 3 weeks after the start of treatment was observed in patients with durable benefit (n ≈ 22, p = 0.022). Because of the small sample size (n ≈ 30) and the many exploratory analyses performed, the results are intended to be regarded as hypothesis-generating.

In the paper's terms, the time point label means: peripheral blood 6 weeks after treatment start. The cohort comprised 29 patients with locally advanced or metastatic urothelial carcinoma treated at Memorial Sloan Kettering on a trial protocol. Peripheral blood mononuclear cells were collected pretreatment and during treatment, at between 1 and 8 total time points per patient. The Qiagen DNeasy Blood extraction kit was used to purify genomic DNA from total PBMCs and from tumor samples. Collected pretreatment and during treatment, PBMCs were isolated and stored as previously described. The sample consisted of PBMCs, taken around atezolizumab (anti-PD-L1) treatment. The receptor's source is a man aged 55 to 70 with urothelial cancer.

The sequence in DNA is TGTGCCAGCAGCTTACTTAGCGGGGGCCCCGGGGAGCTGTTTTTT. Its amino acids are CASSLLSGGPGELFF. Recombination linked TRBV7-2 to TRBJ2-2; TRBD2 matches 9 bases in the middle. Germline trimming: 2 bases from V, 6 bases from J; junction bases outside gene matches: 4. Looking up the germline V gene yields CDR1 SGHTA and CDR2 FQGNSA. Counted from cysteine to phenylalanine, this CDR3 has 15 amino acids. Only the CDR3 part of the read is kept: 45 bases, read in frame from the first base.